This section outlines one TCR beta chain sequence together with its context. The data originate from a study of blood T cell repertoires in COVID-19. Source study methods: How many nucleated cells were present was estimated from reference gene primer amplification. Clones were sequenced by immunoSEQ multiplex PCR, and TCRdb holds only the in-frame ones, with some missing. Clonal size and the V and J genes are those of that table, whereas D and trimming came from the DNA. Among roughly 250,000 clones listed, about 80% were seen once. Germline values: CDR1 MNHNY, CDR2 SVGAGI (reference sequence). This CDR3 region has 17 residues. Trimming stripped 5 bases from V and 0 bases from J, with 19 bases between.

The chain recombines TRBV6-6 with TRBJ2-5; possible D gene TRBD2, 6 bases. The material sequenced was peripheral blood. The receptor's source is a woman aged 50 to 60 with acute or convalescent COVID-19. The CDR3 DNA reads TGTGCCAGCAGTCCCGACGAGGTGGGACTGAACCAAGAGACCCAGTACTTC. It is translated as CASSPDEVGLNQETQYF.